The rows below give T cell receptor beta chains drawn from one sample of a study of blood T cell repertoires in COVID-19. Sequencing used immunoSEQ multiplex PCR; TCRdb keeps in-frame clones, though not all of them. Here the sample spans some 150,000 clones, more than 80% being singletons. Sequenced sample: peripheral blood. The source of these receptors is a human donor with acute or convalescent COVID-19. The donor label of this sample is uncertain. The CDR3 runs from the conserved cysteine through the conserved F or W. The D gene is left open where the match is weak.

j_call v_call d_call cdr3_aa cdr3_nt
TRBJ2-2 TRBV2 NA CASRGGEGTGELFF TGTGCCAGCAGAGGGGGGGAAGGCACCGGGGAGCTGTTTTTT
TRBJ1-4 TRBV5-4 NA CASSPGQRGEKLFF TGTGCCAGCAGCCCGGGACAAAGGGGTGAAAAACTGTTTTTT
TRBJ2-6 TRBV16 TRBD1 CASSRSTGTGANVLTF TGTGCCAGCAGCCGGTCGACAGGGACCGGGGCCAACGTCCTGACTTTC
TRBJ2-5 TRBV9 NA CASSVAGGLETQYF TGTGCCAGCAGCGTAGCGGGGGGCCTAGAGACCCAGTACTTC
TRBJ1-5 TRBV2 NA CASSEAGRVQPQHF TGTGCCAGCAGTGAAGCTGGCAGGGTTCAGCCCCAGCATTTT
TRBJ1-4 TRBV2 NA CASTTGGGGDEKLFF TGTGCCAGCACCACCGGGGGGGGTGGGGATGAAAAACTGTTTTTT
TRBJ1-5 TRBV19 TRBD1 CASSPPGQVFHSNQPQHF TGTGCCAGTAGTCCTCCGGGACAGGTTTTTCATAGCAATCAGCCCCAGCATTTT
TRBJ2-4 TRBV18 TRBD1 CASSHRGLQNIQYF TGTGCCAGCTCACACAGGGGGCTCCAAAACATTCAGTACTTC
TRBJ2-1 TRBV5-5 TRBD2 CASSSLAVSYNEQFF TGTGCCAGCAGCTCCCTAGCGGTCTCCTACAATGAGCAGTTCTTC
TRBJ1-3 TRBV7-2 TRBD1 CASSPDRVGNTIYF TGTGCCAGCAGCCCGGACAGGGTCGGAAACACCATATATTTT
TRBJ1-1 TRBV14 NA CASSQRQGEAFF TGTGCCAGCAGCCAAAGGCAGGGTGAAGCTTTCTTT